These 15 T cell receptor beta chains were sequenced from one sample in a study of blood T cell repertoires in COVID-19. Sequencing was performed with immunoSEQ multiplex PCR; in TCRdb, only in-frame clones are kept and a portion is missing. The table includes more than 200,000 clones, 84% detected once. What was sequenced was PBMCs or T cells enriched from blood (not recorded which). These receptors all come from a man between 60 and 70 years old who had recovered from COVID-19.

This chain joins TRBV30 and TRBJ1-1, with D unclear. This CDR3 contains 13 residues. Per the germline V gene, CDR1 is GTSNPN and CDR2 is SVGIG (reference sequence). V shed 1 base and J shed 3 bases, with 9 bases lying between them. The CDR3 sequence is CAWSADSHTEAFF. DNA for the CDR3: TGTGCCTGGAGTGCGGACTCACACACTGAAGCTTTCTTT.

The chain employs TRBV4-3 and TRBJ2-7, with a possible D match to TRBD2 (5 bases). V gave up 0 bases and J gave up 3 bases, with 12 bases separating them. CDR1 LGHNA and CDR2 YSLEER come from the germline V gene. CDR3 length: 15 amino acids. CDR3 bases: TGCGCCAGCAGCCAAGATGCGGGCCCGGGCTACGAGCAGTACTTC. Translating it yields CASSQDAGPGYEQYF.

This chain connects TRBV7-2 to TRBJ1-3; no reliable D call. CDR1 is SGHTA and CDR2 is FQGNSA in the germline V gene. There are 16 residues in the CDR3. The germline V and J ends were trimmed by 0 bases and 0 bases, with 9 bases remaining between them. CDR3 in amino acids: CASSLAVQASGNTIYF. CDR3 bases: TGTGCCAGCAGCTTAGCGGTGCAAGCCTCTGGAAACACCATATATTTT.

This chain uses TRBV12-3 or TRBV12-4 with TRBJ2-7, with 7 bases identical to TRBD1. The CDR3 length is 13 residues. Trimming at V came to 5 bases and at J to 6 bases, leaving 7 bases not matched to a gene. Here the CDR3 reads CASSQNTGVEQYF. Here the CDR3 DNA reads TGTGCCAGCAGTCAAAACACAGGGGTCGAGCAGTACTTC.

DNA of the CDR3: TGTGCCAGTAGTACTGGGACTAGTCTTTCCGATACGCAGTATTTT. It is translated as CASSTGTSLSDTQYF. This chain links TRBV19 with TRBJ2-3; 8 nucleotides line up with TRBD2. The CDR3 has 15 residues. J was trimmed by 6 bases and V by 4 bases; bases with no gene match: 9. CDR1 and CDR2 (germline): LNHDA, SQIVND (reference sequence).

This clone has just a few counts. This chain links TRBV30 with TRBJ1-3; possibly TRBD1 for D (5 bases). This CDR3 comprises 12 residues. Germline CDR1 reads GTSNPN; CDR2 reads SVGIG (reference sequence). The CDR3 bases are TGTGCAGGAGGGAGGACAGGAAACACCATATATTTT. This translates into CAGGRTGNTIYF.

The CDR3 sequence: CAISGTANEKLFF. CDR3 sequence (DNA): TGTGCCATCAGCGGGACAGCTAATGAAAAACTGTTTTTT. V gene TRBV10-3 combines with J gene TRBJ1-4; 7 nucleotides align to TRBD1. Germline V CDR1 and CDR2: ENHRY, SYGVKD. CDR3 length: 13 residues. After removal of 6 bases from V and 3 bases from J, the junction contained 1 base not matched to a gene.

This clone was seen only a few times. V is TRBV24-1 and J is TRBJ2-1; TRBD2 matches 8 bases. CDR1 and CDR2 from the germline V gene are KGHDR and SFDVKD. The ends lost 7 bases at V and 9 bases at J; junction bases unmatched: 16. This CDR3 has 16 residues. The CDR3 loop is CATRSPLTGGRAEQFF. DNA for the CDR3: TGTGCCACCAGGAGCCCCCTCACGGGGGGGCGGGCTGAGCAGTTCTTC.

The rearrangement links TRBV7-2 to TRBJ1-2; perhaps TRBD1 as D (6 bases). The CDR3 totals 15 residues. Per the germline V gene, CDR1 is SGHTA and CDR2 is FQGNSA. Between the trimmed V and J ends, which lost 2 bases and 4 bases, there was a span of 14 bases. The CDR3 DNA reads as TGTGCCAGCAGCTTAAACTTGGACAGCCTCTATGGCTACACCTTC. This codes for CASSLNLDSLYGYTF.

This clone was observed once. The chain recombines TRBV3-1 (or the pseudogene TRBV3-2) with TRBJ1-2, with 8 bases that match TRBD1. Germline V gene lookup returns CDR1 LGHDT and CDR2 YNNKEL (reference sequence). The CDR3 is 14 residues long. Germline trimming cut 5 bases from V and 5 bases from J; bases unmatched to any gene: 7. The CDR3 nucleotides are TGTGCCAGCAGCGGTGGACAGGGTGTATATGGCTACACCTTC. As protein: CASSGGQGVYGYTF.

The V and J genes are TRBV12-5 and TRBJ2-7; TRBD1 matches 8 bases. There are 16 residues in the CDR3. Per germline, CDR1 LGHNT and CDR2 FRNRAP. The trim removed 2 bases at V and 2 bases at J, leaving 8 bases unmatched. The CDR3 loop reads CASGLTWTGNAYEQYF. Here the CDR3 DNA reads TGTGCTAGTGGTTTGACCTGGACAGGGAACGCCTACGAGCAGTACTTC.

The J gene is TRBJ1-1, the V gene TRBV7-9; unclear D gene. With 4 bases removed from V and 9 bases from J, the gap between germline ends came to 15 bases. In germline, CDR1 is SEHNR, CDR2 FQNEAQ (reference sequence). The CDR3 totals 13 residues. For the CDR3, the DNA is TGTGCCAGCAGCTCCACACCGGGAACTAAAGCTTTCTTT. This translates into CASSSTPGTKAFF.

The V call is TRBV12-5, the J call TRBJ2-7, with 10 bases identical to TRBD1. Germline loops: CDR1 LGHNT, CDR2 FRNRAP. V shed 7 bases and J 3 bases; nucleotides not matched to a gene: 3. This CDR3 has 13 residues. As DNA, the CDR3 is TGTGCTAGTGTCTGGACAGGGGGCTACGAGCAGTACTTC. Protein product: CASVWTGGYEQYF.

This clone occurred once. The CDR3 nucleotides are TGTGCCAGTAGTAATACCGGGACAGGGGGTGGCAATCAGCCCCAGCATTTT. This encodes CASSNTGTGGGNQPQHF. The chain employs TRBV19 and TRBJ1-5; TRBD1 aligns across 11 bases. After removal of 4 bases from V and 2 bases from J, the junction contained 7 bases not matched to a gene. The CDR3 has 17 amino acids. CDR1 and CDR2 from the germline V gene are LNHDA and SQIVND (reference sequence).

This chain connects TRBV11-3 to TRBJ2-5; D uncertain. Germline CDR1 is SGHNT and CDR2 is YENEEA. V was shortened by 0 bases and J by 2 bases, with 10 bases between the two germline ends. The CDR3 consists of 15 residues. CDR3 nucleotides: TGTGCCAGCAGCTTAGATGGTGGCAGTCAAGAGACCCAGTACTTC. Its protein is CASSLDGGSQETQYF.